The 17 T cell receptor beta chains presented below share a single source sample, sequenced in a study of T cells expressing NK-cell markers. TCRdb reprocessed the 5' RACE reads and reports one entry per CDR3 protein, with no DNA. This sample lists some 500,000 distinct CDR3 sequences; its ten largest clones have over 1.3%. Sequenced: blood T cells: a sorted CD56 or NKG2C T cell subset, CD4+ or CD8+ T cells, or bulk PBMC T cells (not recorded which). The origin of the receptors is a woman aged 50 to 60 in good health.

The chain has TRBV29-1 and TRBJ1-2. In germline, CDR1 is SQVTM, CDR2 ANQGSEA. The CDR3 contains 11 residues. The CDR3 here is CQVFHDYGYTF.

The chain joins TRBV10-3 to TRBJ2-5; TCRdb calls TRBD2, which cannot be checked without DNA. Germline assignment: CDR1 ENHRY and CDR2 SYGVKD. The CDR3 runs 14 residues. CDR3 sequence reads: CAISTNQRQETQYF.

The V call is TRBV4-1, the J call TRBJ2-1; TCRdb proposes TRBD2, but this gene call is untestable without DNA. The CDR3 runs 15 residues. Per germline, CDR1 MGHRA and CDR2 YSYEKL. The CDR3 reads CASSLGRLGHNEQFF.

V gene TRBV28 combines with J gene TRBJ2-1; the D call of TRBD2 rests on TCRdb alone, since no DNA is present to check it. This CDR3 is 15 amino acids long. Germline CDR1 is MDHEN and CDR2 is SYDVKM. CDR3 residues: CASSLWGSSANEQFF.

The chain uses TRBV6-1 and TRBJ1-3. Germline-derived CDR1 and CDR2 are MNHNS and SASEGT. The CDR3 is made up of 16 amino acids. The CDR3 spells CASSESLGTSGNTIYF.

This chain uses TRBV4-2 with TRBJ2-1; TCRdb's D gene call, TRBD1, goes unchecked for lack of DNA. This CDR3 is built from 17 residues. CDR1 and CDR2 from the germline V gene are LGHNA and YNFKEQ. The CDR3 spells CASSLSNRGSSYNEQFF.

The rearrangement uses TRBV5-1 and TRBJ2-7; checking the TCRdb D call of TRBD1 is not possible without DNA. The CDR3 length is 16 residues. Germline V gives CDR1 SGHRS, CDR2 YFSETQ. The chain's CDR3 is CASASSYPSPDYEQYF.

The chain has TRBV6-5 and TRBJ2-2; as DNA is missing, the TRBD1 call by TCRdb cannot be tested. The CDR3 is made up of 17 amino acids. Per germline, CDR1 MNHEY and CDR2 SVGAGI. CDR3 loop: CASSYSGSGTKTGELFF.

The rearrangement links TRBV6-1 to TRBJ1-1. The CDR3 length is 14 residues. Germline-derived CDR1 and CDR2 are MNHNS and SASEGT. The CDR3 spells CASSVKGHLTEAFF.

The chain is built from TRBV20-1 and TRBJ2-1; TCRdb's assignment of TRBD1 cannot be checked, as there is no DNA. CDR1 is DFQATT, CDR2 SNEGSKA, per germline (reference sequence). The CDR3 has 12 residues. CDR3 residues: CSARGTANEQFF.

This chain joins TRBV5-1 and TRBJ1-1; TCRdb designates TRBD1, a call that cannot be tested without DNA. CDR1 SGHRS and CDR2 YFSETQ come from the germline V gene. This CDR3 is built from 14 residues. This CDR3 reads CASSRYRLSTEAFF.

This chain links TRBV3-1 with TRBJ2-7. CDR3 length: 15 residues. Germline V gene lookup returns CDR1 LGHDT and CDR2 YNNKEL (reference sequence). The CDR3 sequence is CASSQSLVSSYEQYF.

The J gene is TRBJ2-1, the V gene TRBV5-1; TCRdb selects TRBD1, and the lack of DNA leaves this call unchecked. Looked up from germline, CDR1 is SGHRS and CDR2 is YFSETQ. CDR3 length: 14 residues. The CDR3 here is CASSQGPSYNEQFF.

The CDR3 sequence is CASSWTGGSGNTIYF. The chain has TRBV18 and TRBJ1-3; the D gene TCRdb calls, TRBD1, cannot be checked with no DNA. CDR3 length equals 15 residues. From germline, CDR1 is KGHSH and CDR2 LQKENI.

The chain carries TRBV5-1 and TRBJ2-3; TCRdb selects TRBD2, and the lack of DNA leaves this call unchecked. Germline V gene sequence: CDR1 SGHRS, CDR2 YFSETQ. This CDR3 comprises 16 residues. The CDR3 sequence is CASSRLAGSPQDTQYF.

The chain joins TRBV9 to TRBJ2-2; TCRdb proposes TRBD1, but this gene call is untestable without DNA. CDR3 length: 16 amino acids. Germline V gene data show CDR1 as SGDLS and CDR2 as YYNGEE. The CDR3 sequence: CASSVGGGSFTGELFF.

J is TRBJ1-1 and V is TRBV6-5. Germline CDR1 reads MNHEY; CDR2 reads SVGAGI. This CDR3 has 13 residues. CDR3 sequence: CASSSPKGSEAFF.